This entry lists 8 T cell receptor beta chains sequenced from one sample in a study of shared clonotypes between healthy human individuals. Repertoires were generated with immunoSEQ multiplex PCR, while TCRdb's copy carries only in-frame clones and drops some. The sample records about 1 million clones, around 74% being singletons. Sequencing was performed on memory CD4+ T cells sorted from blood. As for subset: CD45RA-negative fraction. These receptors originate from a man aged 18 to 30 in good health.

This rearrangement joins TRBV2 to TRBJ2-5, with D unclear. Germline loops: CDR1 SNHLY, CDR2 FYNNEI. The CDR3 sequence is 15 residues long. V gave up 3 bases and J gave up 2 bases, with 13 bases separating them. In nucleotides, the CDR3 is TGTGCCAGCAGTGAGCAGGATAGACCGCAAGAGACCCAGTACTTC. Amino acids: CASSEQDRPQETQYF.

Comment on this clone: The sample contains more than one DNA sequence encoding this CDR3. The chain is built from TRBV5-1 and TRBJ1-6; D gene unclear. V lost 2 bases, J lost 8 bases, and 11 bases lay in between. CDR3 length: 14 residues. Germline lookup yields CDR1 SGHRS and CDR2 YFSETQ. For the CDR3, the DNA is TGCGCCAGCAGCTTACCTCCAAAGGATTCACCCCTCCACTTT. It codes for CASSLPPKDSPLHF.

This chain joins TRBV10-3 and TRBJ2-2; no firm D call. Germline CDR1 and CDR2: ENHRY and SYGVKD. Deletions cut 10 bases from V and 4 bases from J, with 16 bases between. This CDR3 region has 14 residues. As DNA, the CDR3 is TGTGCCACCAATGTTGGGGTGGGCACCGGGGAGCTGTTTTTT. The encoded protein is CATNVGVGTGELFF.

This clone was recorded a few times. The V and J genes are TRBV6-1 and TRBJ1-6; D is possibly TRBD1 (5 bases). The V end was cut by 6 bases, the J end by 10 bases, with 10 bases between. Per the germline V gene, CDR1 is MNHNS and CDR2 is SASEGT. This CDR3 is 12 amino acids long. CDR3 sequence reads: CASSPWGSPLHF. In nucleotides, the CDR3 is TGTGCCAGCAGCCCCTGGGGGTCACCCCTCCACTTT.

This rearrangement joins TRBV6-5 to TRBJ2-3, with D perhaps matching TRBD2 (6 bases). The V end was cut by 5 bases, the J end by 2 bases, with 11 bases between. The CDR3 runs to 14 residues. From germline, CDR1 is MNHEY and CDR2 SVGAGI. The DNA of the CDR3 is TGTGCCAGCAGTCGAGGGACTGACACAGATACGCAGTATTTT. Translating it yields CASSRGTDTDTQYF.

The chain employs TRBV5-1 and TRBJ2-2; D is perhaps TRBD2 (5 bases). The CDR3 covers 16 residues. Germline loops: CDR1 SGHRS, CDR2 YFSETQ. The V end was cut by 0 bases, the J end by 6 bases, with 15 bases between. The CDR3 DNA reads TGCGCCAGCAGCTTGGCGGAGGCGGTAGCCGCCGGGGAGCTGTTTTTT. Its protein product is CASSLAEAVAAGELFF.

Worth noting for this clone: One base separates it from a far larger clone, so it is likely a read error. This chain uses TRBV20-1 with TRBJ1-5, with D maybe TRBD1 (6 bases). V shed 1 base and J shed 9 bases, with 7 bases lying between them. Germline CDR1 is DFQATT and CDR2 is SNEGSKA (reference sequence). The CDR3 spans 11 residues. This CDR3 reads CSARVGGPQHF. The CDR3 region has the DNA TGCAGTGCTAGAGTAGGGGGGCCCCAGCATTTT.

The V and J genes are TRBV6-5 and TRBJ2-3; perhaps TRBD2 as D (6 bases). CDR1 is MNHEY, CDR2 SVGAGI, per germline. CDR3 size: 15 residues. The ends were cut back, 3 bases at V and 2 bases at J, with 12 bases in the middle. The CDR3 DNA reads TGTGCCAGCAGTTATGGCGGGATATTCACAGATACGCAGTATTTT. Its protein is CASSYGGIFTDTQYF.